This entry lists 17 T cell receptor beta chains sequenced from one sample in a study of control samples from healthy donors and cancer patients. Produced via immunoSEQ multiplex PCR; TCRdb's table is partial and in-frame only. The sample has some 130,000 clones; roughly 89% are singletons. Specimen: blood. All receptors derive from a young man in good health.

In DNA form, the CDR3 reads TGTGCCAGCAGCAAAGAGTGGGGGCAACACACTGAAGCTTTCTTT. Amino acid sequence: CASSKEWGQHTEAFF. The V and J genes are TRBV21-1 and TRBJ1-1; TRBD1 reflects the table's D call only, with no check against the DNA. TRBV21-1 is flagged as a pseudogene. The CDR3 consists of 15 residues.

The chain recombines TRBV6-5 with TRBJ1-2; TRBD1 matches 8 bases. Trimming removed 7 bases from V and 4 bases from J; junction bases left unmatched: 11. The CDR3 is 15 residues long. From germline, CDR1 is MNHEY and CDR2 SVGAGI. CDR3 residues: CASNPTGQVLYGYTF. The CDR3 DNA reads TGTGCCAGCAATCCTACGGGACAGGTCCTCTATGGCTACACCTTC.

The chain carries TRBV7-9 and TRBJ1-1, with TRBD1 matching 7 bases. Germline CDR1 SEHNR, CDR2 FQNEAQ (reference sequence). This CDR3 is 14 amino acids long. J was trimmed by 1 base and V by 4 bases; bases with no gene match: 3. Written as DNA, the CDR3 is TGTGCCAGCAGCTATACAGGGGAGAACACTGAAGCTTTCTTT. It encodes CASSYTGENTEAFF.

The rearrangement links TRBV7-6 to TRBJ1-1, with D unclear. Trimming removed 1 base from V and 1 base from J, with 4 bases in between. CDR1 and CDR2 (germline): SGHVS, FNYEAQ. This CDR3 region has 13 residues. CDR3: CASSLGRNTEAFF. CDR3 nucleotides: TGTGCCAGCAGCTTAGGGCGGAACACTGAAGCTTTCTTT.

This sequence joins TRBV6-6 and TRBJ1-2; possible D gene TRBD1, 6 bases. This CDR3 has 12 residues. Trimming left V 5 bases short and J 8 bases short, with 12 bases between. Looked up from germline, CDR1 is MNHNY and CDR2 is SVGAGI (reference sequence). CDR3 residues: CASSRQANGYTF. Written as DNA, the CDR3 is TGTGCCAGCAGTCGACAGGCCAACGGCTACACCTTC.

This CDR3 reads CASSHGGGLSYEQYF. DNA of the CDR3: TGTGCCAGCAGCCATGGCGGGGGGCTCTCCTACGAGCAGTACTTC. The rearrangement links TRBV4-2 to TRBJ2-7; TRBD2 aligns across 8 bases. The germline V gene encodes CDR1 LGHNA and CDR2 YNFKEQ. The CDR3 covers 15 residues. With 3 bases clipped from V and 0 bases from J, the junction kept 4 bases outside the gene matches.

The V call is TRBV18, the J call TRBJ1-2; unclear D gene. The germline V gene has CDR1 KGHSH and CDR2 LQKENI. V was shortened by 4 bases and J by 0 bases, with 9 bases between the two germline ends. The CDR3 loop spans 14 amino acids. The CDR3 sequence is CASSQNAANYGYTF. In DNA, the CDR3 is TGTGCCAGCTCACAAAACGCAGCTAACTATGGCTACACCTTC.

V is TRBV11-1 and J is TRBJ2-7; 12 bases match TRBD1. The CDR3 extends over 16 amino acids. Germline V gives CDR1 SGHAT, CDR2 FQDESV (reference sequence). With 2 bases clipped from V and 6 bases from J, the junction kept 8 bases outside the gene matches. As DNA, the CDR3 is TGTGCCAGCAGCTTATTCCGGGGACAGGGGGCGAGCGAGCAGTACTTC. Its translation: CASSLFRGQGASEQYF.

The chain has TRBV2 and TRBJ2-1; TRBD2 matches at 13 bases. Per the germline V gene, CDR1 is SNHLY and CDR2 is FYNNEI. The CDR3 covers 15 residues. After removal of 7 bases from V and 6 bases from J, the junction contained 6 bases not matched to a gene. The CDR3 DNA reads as TGTGCCAGCATTATGGGACTAGCGGGGATCAATGAGCAGTTCTTC. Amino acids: CASIMGLAGINEQFF.

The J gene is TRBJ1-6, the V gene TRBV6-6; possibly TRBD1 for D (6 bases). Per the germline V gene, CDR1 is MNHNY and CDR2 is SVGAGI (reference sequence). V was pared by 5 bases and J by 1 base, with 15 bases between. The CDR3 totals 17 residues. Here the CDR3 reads CASSRGPTGSYNSPLHF. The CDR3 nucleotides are TGTGCCAGCAGTCGGGGCCCGACAGGATCCTATAATTCACCCCTCCACTTT.

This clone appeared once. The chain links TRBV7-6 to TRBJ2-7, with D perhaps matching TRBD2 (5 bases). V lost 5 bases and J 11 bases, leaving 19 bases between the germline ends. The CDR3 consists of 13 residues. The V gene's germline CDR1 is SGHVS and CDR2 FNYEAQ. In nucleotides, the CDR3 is TGTGCCAGCAGCCACGCCGGTAGCGCTAAGAAGTACTTC. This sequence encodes CASSHAGSAKKYF.

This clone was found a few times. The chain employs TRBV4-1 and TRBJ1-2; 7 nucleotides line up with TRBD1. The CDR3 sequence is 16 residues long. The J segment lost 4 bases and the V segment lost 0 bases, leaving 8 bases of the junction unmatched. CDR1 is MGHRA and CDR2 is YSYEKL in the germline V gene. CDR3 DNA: TGCGCCAGCAGCCAAGATCGGGAGACAGGGATCTATGGCTACACCTTC. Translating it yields CASSQDRETGIYGYTF.

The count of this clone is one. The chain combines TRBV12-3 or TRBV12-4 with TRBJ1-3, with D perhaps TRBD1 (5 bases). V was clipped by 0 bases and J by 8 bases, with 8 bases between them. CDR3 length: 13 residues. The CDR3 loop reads CASSLAGADTIYF. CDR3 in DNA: TGTGCCAGCAGTTTAGCCGGGGCGGACACCATATATTTT.

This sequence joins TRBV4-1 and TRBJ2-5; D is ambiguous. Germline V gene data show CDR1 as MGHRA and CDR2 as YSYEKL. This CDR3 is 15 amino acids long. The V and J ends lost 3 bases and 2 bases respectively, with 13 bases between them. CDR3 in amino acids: CASSHLLSRQETQYF. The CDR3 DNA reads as TGCGCCAGCAGCCACCTTCTCAGTCGACAAGAGACCCAGTACTTC.

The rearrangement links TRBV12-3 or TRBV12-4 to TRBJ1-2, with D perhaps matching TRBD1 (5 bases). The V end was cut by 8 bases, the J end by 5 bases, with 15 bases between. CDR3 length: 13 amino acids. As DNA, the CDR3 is TGTGCCAGCCGCACTACGAGACAGTATGGCTACACCTTC. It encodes CASRTTRQYGYTF.

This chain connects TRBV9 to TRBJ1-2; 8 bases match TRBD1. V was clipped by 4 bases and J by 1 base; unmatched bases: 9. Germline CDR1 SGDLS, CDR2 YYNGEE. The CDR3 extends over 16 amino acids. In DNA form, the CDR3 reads TGTGCCAGCAGCTCGGGGACAGGAGGCCTTAACTATGGCTACACCTTC. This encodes CASSSGTGGLNYGYTF.

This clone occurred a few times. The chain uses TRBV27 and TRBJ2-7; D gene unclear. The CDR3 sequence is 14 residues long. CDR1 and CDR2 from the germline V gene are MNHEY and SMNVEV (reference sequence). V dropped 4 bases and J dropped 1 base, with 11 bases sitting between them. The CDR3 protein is CASSYQDGSYEQYF. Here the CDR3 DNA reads TGTGCCAGCAGTTATCAGGACGGGTCCTACGAGCAGTACTTC.